The 9 T cell receptor beta chains below come from one sample, sequenced in a study of OX40 agonist ivuxolimab in advanced cancers. Data came from immunoSEQ multiplex PCR; TCRdb stores just in-frame clones and leaves some out. The table has fewer than 65,000 clones, roughly nine tenths seen once. Sequences were derived from CD4+ or CD8+ T cells sorted from blood, sampled in a trial of the OX40 agonist ivuxolimab. These receptors were collected from an adult with an advanced solid tumor such as melanoma, head and neck, liver or kidney cancer.

This chain links TRBV2 with TRBJ1-1; D is unresolved. Germline CDR1 reads SNHLY; CDR2 reads FYNNEI. CDR3 length equals 13 residues. V dropped 5 bases and J dropped 1 base, with 8 bases sitting between them. CDR3 bases: TGTGCCAGCAGTCGACGGGGGAACACTGAAGCTTTCTTT. Encoded protein: CASSRRGNTEAFF.

The rearrangement links TRBV2 to TRBJ1-6; 10 nucleotides line up with TRBD1. V lost 5 bases to trimming and J lost 8 bases; unmatched junction nucleotides: 6. The CDR3 length is 15 residues. The germline V gene has CDR1 SNHLY and CDR2 FYNNEI. CDR3 coding DNA: TGTGCCAGCAGTTTAAGACAGGGGGCCCATTCACCCCTCCACTTT. It yields the protein CASSLRQGAHSPLHF.

The rearrangement uses TRBV2 and TRBJ2-4, with D tentatively TRBD2 (7 bases). With 4 bases removed from V and 4 bases from J, the gap between germline ends came to 17 bases. The CDR3 loop spans 16 amino acids. The germline gives CDR1 SNHLY, CDR2 FYNNEI. Here the CDR3 DNA reads TGTGCCAGCAGTGGCAATCAAGGGGGGGCTAAAAACATTCAGTACTTC. Translated: CASSGNQGGAKNIQYF.

The gene calls are TRBV5-1 and TRBJ1-4; the match to TRBD1 covers 8 bases. Trimming took 4 bases from V and 7 from J; bases not matched to a gene: 9. CDR3 length equals 15 residues. CDR1 SGHRS and CDR2 YFSETQ come from the germline V gene. This chain's CDR3 is CASSPSSGGREKLFF. CDR3 in DNA: TGCGCCAGCAGCCCCAGTTCAGGGGGCCGTGAAAAACTGTTTTTT. Filled out from reference TRBV5-1 and TRBJ1-4, the complete variable domain reads KAGVTQTPRYLIKTRGQQVTLSCSPISGHRSVSWYQQTPGQGLQFLFEYFSETQRNKGNFPGRFSGRQFSNSRSEMNVSTLELGDSALYLCASSPSSGGREKLFFGSGTQLSVL.

V gene TRBV10-3 combines with J gene TRBJ1-2; D possibly corresponds to TRBD1 (6 bases). There are 14 residues in the CDR3. V lost 7 bases to trimming and J lost 4 bases, with 16 bases between them. Germline CDR1 is ENHRY and CDR2 is SYGVKD. The DNA for the CDR3 is TGTGCCATCACCGAGGACAGTTCTGTCTATGGCTACACCTTC. The encoded protein is CAITEDSSVYGYTF.

This clone was recorded only once. The CDR3 DNA is TGTGCCAGCAGCCCACTAGCGGGGGCCACAGATACGCAGTATTTT. It encodes CASSPLAGATDTQYF. The chain joins TRBV6-1 to TRBJ2-3; 11 bases agree with TRBD2. Germline CDR1 MNHNS, CDR2 SASEGT. With 6 bases clipped from V and 2 bases from J, the junction kept 4 bases outside the gene matches. This CDR3 spans 15 amino acids.

J is TRBJ2-5 and V is TRBV4-1; TRBD2 is a possible D gene (7 bases). This CDR3 has 16 residues. Trimming took 0 bases from V and 5 from J, leaving 16 bases between them. Germline-derived CDR1 and CDR2 are MGHRA and YSYEKL. CDR3 protein: CASSQEWGGAWETQYF. For the CDR3, the DNA is TGCGCCAGCAGCCAAGAATGGGGGGGCGCGTGGGAGACCCAGTACTTC.

The chain combines TRBV7-6 with TRBJ1-6; D possibly corresponds to TRBD1 (5 bases). Between the trimmed V and J ends, which lost 4 bases and 6 bases, there was a span of 7 bases. The V gene's germline CDR1 is SGHVS and CDR2 FNYEAQ. The CDR3 loop spans 13 amino acids. In DNA, the CDR3 is TGTGCCAGCAGCTCAGACAGTAATTCACCCCTCCACTTT. It specifies CASSSDSNSPLHF.

This chain uses TRBV5-1 with TRBJ2-1; D unclear. There are 14 residues in the CDR3. Germline CDR1 is SGHRS and CDR2 is YFSETQ. Trimming left V 4 bases short and J 9 bases short, with 17 bases between. CDR3 coding DNA: TGCGCCAGCAGCCCCGCCCCCACGCCTATTGAGCAGTTCTTC. Protein product: CASSPAPTPIEQFF.